This T cell receptor beta chain appears in the sequencing data of a study of breast tumors, draining lymph nodes, adjacent tissues. Study findings and constraints: That most tumor T cells come from lymph nodes remained unproven. Luminal-like breast cancer showed significantly greater tumor-nontumor repertoire similarity than basal-like breast cancer did.

Per the germline V gene, CDR1 is KGHSH and CDR2 is LQKENI. The CDR3 extends over 13 amino acids. The V end was cut by 3 bases, the J end by 0 bases, with 4 bases between. The sample holds one count of this clonotype. No antigen is known for it. TCRdb reanalysed the multiplex PCR reads using MiXCR and keeps one entry per CDR3 protein. The sample lists over 35,000 distinct CDR3 sequences, roughly 36% seen once, with about a tenth in the top ten. The receptor was derived from a female donor with breast cancer. Some clones in this sample may be carry-over from other donors' samples. The sequenced material came from breast tumor tissue. This chain uses TRBV18 with TRBJ2-3; D gene unclear. The CDR3 DNA sequence: TGTGCCAGCTCACCTGGCAGCACAGATACGCAGTATTTT. Protein sequence: CASSPGSTDTQYF.